These 30 T cell receptor beta chains came from one sample sequenced in a study of post-analysis software for immune sequencing data (dated by TCRdb to the mid-2010s). The method behind the library was PCR. Sequencer: Illumina HiSeq 2500. To reduce PCR and sequencing biases, unique molecular identifiers were incorporated into the TCR beta cDNA libraries. In-frame beta chains were kept once TCRdb had trimmed the public reads at Q25 with fastp and called clones with MiXCR. Under each unique CDR3 protein, matching rows form one entry showing the most common genes and DNA. The sample records fewer than 850,000 distinct CDR3 sequences, roughly 30% of which are singletons. Of the sample, approximately 0.55% falls within the top ten clones. These TCRs' antigens remain unknown. Here is what the overall study found, with its caveats: Patients showed significantly higher frequencies than controls for a few TRBV segments, among them TRBV5-6, TRBV5-1 and TRBV20-1.

The material sequenced was blood. These receptors were obtained from a girl aged 5-17 years with multiple sclerosis.

In its sample, this clonotype was seen a few times. The chain uses TRBV20-1 and TRBJ2-1, with no clear D. Germline loops: CDR1 DFQATT, CDR2 SNEGSKA (reference sequence). This CDR3 has 15 residues. Trimming pared 0 bases from V and 5 bases from J, leaving 14 bases between. The DNA for the CDR3 is TGCAGTGCTAGAGATGAGGATCGTCGCCACAATGAGCAGTTCTTC. Its protein product is CSARDEDRRHNEQFF.

This sequence joins TRBV11-2 and TRBJ1-2; maybe TRBD1 (5 bases). CDR1 is SGHAT and CDR2 is FQNNGV in the germline V gene. V lost 5 bases, J lost 4 bases, and 11 bases lay in between. This CDR3 has 13 amino acids. CDR3 in amino acids: CASSAQGIYGYTF. Written as DNA, the CDR3 is TGTGCCAGCAGCGCGCAGGGTATCTATGGCTACACCTTC.

This clonotype has just a few counts. The CDR3 reads CASSEALPNYGYTF. Written as DNA, the CDR3 is TGTGCCAGCAGTGAAGCTCTCCCGAACTATGGCTACACCTTC. The chain joins TRBV6-1 to TRBJ1-2; D gene unclear. This CDR3 has 14 amino acids. Germline-derived CDR1 and CDR2 are MNHNS and SASEGT. Deletions cut 0 bases from V and 2 bases from J, with 7 bases between.

In its sample, this clonotype was seen a few times. The V and J genes are TRBV28 and TRBJ2-5, with 10 bases identical to TRBD2. This CDR3 region has 15 residues. CDR1 and CDR2 from the germline V gene are MDHEN and SYDVKM. J lost 1 base, V lost 5 bases, and 4 bases had no gene match. The CDR3, as DNA: TGTGCCAGCAGTGGGGTAGCGGGGGGCCAAGAGACCCAGTACTTC. Translation: CASSGVAGGQETQYF. Full variable domain (outside the CDR3, taken from reference TRBV28 and TRBJ2-5): DVKVTQSSRYLVKRTGEKVFLECVQDMDHENMFWYRQDPGLGLRLIYFSYDVKMKEKGDIPEGYSVSREKKERFSLILESASTNQTSMYLCASSGVAGGQETQYFGPGTRLLVL.

Remarks on this clonotype: The germline gene is not matched at one end of the junction; a read error may be the cause. J is TRBJ1-1 and V is TRBV5-1; weak D call: TRBD1 (5 bases). Germline V gene lookup returns CDR1 SGHRS and CDR2 YFSETQ. There are 16 residues in the CDR3. CDR3 region: CASSLRRRATNTEAFF. CDR3 nucleotide sequence: TGCGCCAGTAGCTTGCGACGCAGGGCCACGAACACTGAAGCTTTCTTT.

This sequence joins TRBV29-1 and TRBJ2-1; TRBD2 matches 10 bases. Trimming removed 1 base from V and 0 bases from J; junction bases left unmatched: 3. CDR1 is SQVTM and CDR2 is ANQGSEA in the germline V gene. The CDR3 has 16 residues. CDR3 sequence (DNA): TGCAGCGTTGAAGGCGCTAGCGGGAGCTCCTACAATGAGCAGTTCTTC. Residues: CSVEGASGSSYNEQFF.

This clonotype was recorded many times. The chain joins TRBV29-1 to TRBJ2-4; 11 nucleotides line up with TRBD2. The junction had 10 bases not matched to a gene; V was cut back by 4 bases and J by 8 bases. Germline V CDR1 and CDR2: SQVTM, ANQGSEA. The CDR3 is 15 amino acids. CDR3: CSVGTSGGLGDIQYF. CDR3 in DNA: TGCAGCGTTGGTACTAGCGGGGGCCTCGGAGACATTCAGTACTTC.

Turning to this clonotype: One end of the junction is discordant with germline, which a read error may explain. This chain uses TRBV10-3 with TRBJ2-4; D unresolved. Germline values: CDR1 ENHRY, CDR2 SYGVKD. This CDR3 has 13 residues. In nucleotides, the CDR3 is TGTGCCATCTCCGGGCAGGAGCCCTACGAGCAGTGCTTC. Its translation: CAISGQEPYEQCF.

This clonotype was seen more than once but under ten times. The chain links TRBV5-1 to TRBJ1-2; 8 bases fit TRBD1. The CDR3 loop spans 14 amino acids. The germline CDR1 and CDR2 sequences are SGHRS and YFSETQ. The junction had 6 bases not matched to a gene; V was cut back by 3 bases and J by 5 bases. CDR3 amino acids: CASSWTGMEYGYTF. The DNA for the CDR3 is TGCGCCAGCAGCTGGACAGGGATGGAATATGGCTACACCTTC.

This clonotype appeared a few times. V gene TRBV12-3 or TRBV12-4 combines with J gene TRBJ2-1; perhaps TRBD2 as D (6 bases). V lost 5 bases and J 7 bases, leaving 15 bases between the germline ends. This CDR3 has 14 amino acids. As DNA, the CDR3 is TGTGCCAGCAGTGGGAGACTAGTGAGTAATGAGCAGTTCTTC. Amino acid sequence: CASSGRLVSNEQFF.

The chain is built from TRBV27 and TRBJ2-4; D is undetermined. V shed 0 bases and J shed 3 bases, with 15 bases lying between them. CDR3 length: 17 residues. Germline CDR1 is MNHEY and CDR2 is SMNVEV (reference sequence). CDR3 in amino acids: CASSLSLGPGHKNIQYF. DNA of the CDR3: TGTGCCAGCAGTTTATCCCTGGGCCCCGGGCACAAAAACATTCAGTACTTC.

V and J are TRBV6-5 and TRBJ1-5; D remains ambiguous. Per the germline V gene, CDR1 is MNHEY and CDR2 is SVGAGI. The CDR3 extends over 14 amino acids. Trimming took off 6 bases at V and 0 bases at J, with 9 bases between the two ends. CDR3 nucleotides: TGTGCCAGCAGCCCCAGGTATAGCAATCAGCCCCAGCATTTT. Its translation: CASSPRYSNQPQHF.

The V gene is TRBV20-1, the J gene TRBJ2-5; no firm D call. This CDR3 has 14 residues. Germline CDR1 DFQATT, CDR2 SNEGSKA (reference sequence). Trimming took off 1 base at V and 5 bases at J, with 14 bases between the two ends. The CDR3 DNA reads as TGCAGTGCTAGAGTGGTAGCTGGAGACGAGACCCAGTACTTC. Its translation is CSARVVAGDETQYF.

This chain joins TRBV4-3 and TRBJ1-1, with D uncertain. Germline CDR1 and CDR2: LGHNA and YSLEER. Trimming took 0 bases from V and 2 from J, leaving 16 bases between them. The CDR3 has 17 residues. CDR3 DNA: TGCGCCAGCAGCCAAGAGGCGGACGGAAGGGCCAACACTGAAGCTTTCTTT. Protein: CASSQEADGRANTEAFF.

This clonotype was observed a few times. This chain uses TRBV12-5 with TRBJ1-2, with D uncertain. Germline assignment: CDR1 LGHNT and CDR2 FRNRAP. V lost 5 bases and J 3 bases, leaving 13 bases between the germline ends. The CDR3 is 14 amino acids. The CDR3 spells CASGPARPDYGYTF. DNA for the CDR3: TGTGCTAGTGGTCCGGCGAGACCCGACTATGGCTACACCTTC.

The rearrangement uses TRBV20-1 and TRBJ2-1; TRBD2 aligns across 13 bases. The trim removed 7 bases at V and 7 bases at J, leaving 7 bases unmatched. The CDR3 consists of 14 residues. Per the germline V gene, CDR1 is DFQATT and CDR2 is SNEGSKA (reference sequence). The CDR3 bases are TGCAGTGTTCCGACTAGCGGGGGGCAGAATGAGCAGTTCTTC. Its protein product is CSVPTSGGQNEQFF.

This clonotype was counted a single time. V usage is TRBV28 and J usage is TRBJ2-5; D might be TRBD2 (6 bases). V lost 2 bases, J lost 7 bases, and 11 bases lay in between. The CDR3 runs to 13 residues. The germline V gene has CDR1 MDHEN and CDR2 SYDVKM. The CDR3 reads CASSLTSWGTQYF. The CDR3 DNA reads TGTGCCAGCAGTTTAACTAGCTGGGGGACCCAGTACTTC.

This clonotype came up a few times. The chain carries TRBV7-2 and TRBJ1-1; 10 bases match TRBD1. Trimming cost V 5 bases and J 1 base; bases outside gene matches: 7. This CDR3 is built from 16 residues. The V gene's germline CDR1 is SGHTA and CDR2 FQGNSA. The CDR3 DNA reads TGTGCCAGCAGCCTCCGGACAGGGGGGAAGAACACTGAAGCTTTCTTT. Translated, it gives CASSLRTGGKNTEAFF.

In this sample, this clonotype turned up a few times. The CDR3 protein is CASSGLVLYNEQFF. The CDR3 DNA reads TGTGCCAGCAGCGGACTAGTCCTCTACAATGAGCAGTTCTTC. The chain links TRBV7-9 to TRBJ2-1; 7 nucleotides agree with TRBD2. CDR1 and CDR2 (germline): SEHNR, FQNEAQ (reference sequence). The CDR3 has 14 residues. J lost 3 bases, V lost 5 bases, and 4 bases had no gene match.

V and J are TRBV3-1 and TRBJ1-4, with D tentatively TRBD1 (6 bases). The CDR3 is made up of 16 amino acids. Trimming took off 4 bases at V and 2 bases at J, with 14 bases between the two ends. Germline assignment: CDR1 LGHDT and CDR2 YNNKEL (reference sequence). The CDR3 coding sequence is TGTGCCAGCAGCCCTTCGAGTAGGGGGACTAATGAAAAACTGTTTTTT. Amino acid sequence: CASSPSSRGTNEKLFF.

This clonotype showed up many times. This chain joins TRBV28 and TRBJ2-3; D gene uncertain. CDR3 size: 13 residues. Germline CDR1 and CDR2: MDHEN and SYDVKM. V was cut by 6 bases and J by 0 bases, with 7 bases left in between. The CDR3 loop is CASSTPSTDTQYF. DNA of the CDR3: TGTGCCAGCAGCACTCCTAGCACAGATACGCAGTATTTT.

The rearrangement uses TRBV6-5 and TRBJ2-3; D uncertain. This CDR3 contains 15 residues. Germline loops: CDR1 MNHEY, CDR2 SVGAGI. Trimming shortened V by 0 bases and J by 4 bases, and 11 bases separated the two germline ends. CDR3 bases: TGTGCCAGCAGTTACTCGGGCGGAGTGGCAGATACGCAGTATTTT. It yields the protein CASSYSGGVADTQYF.

This clonotype has ten or more counts. The genes are TRBV4-1 and TRBJ2-5; 13 bases line up with TRBD2. J gave up 0 bases and V 4 bases, and 5 bases lay outside the gene matches. Germline values: CDR1 MGHRA, CDR2 YSYEKL. The CDR3 loop spans 17 amino acids. The CDR3 DNA reads as TGCGCCAGCAGCCGACTGGGACTAGCGGGGTACCAAGAGACCCAGTACTTC. It specifies CASSRLGLAGYQETQYF.

This clonotype has only a few counts. The rearrangement links TRBV11-2 to TRBJ2-7, with 11 nucleotides matching TRBD2. V dropped 2 bases and J dropped 0; count of bases not matched to a gene: 6. CDR1 SGHAT and CDR2 FQNNGV come from the germline V gene. The CDR3 covers 17 residues. CDR3 sequence (DNA): TGTGCCAGCAGCTTAACTAGCGGGGGTGCAAACTCCTACGAGCAGTACTTC. Translation gives CASSLTSGGANSYEQYF.

The chain combines TRBV15 with TRBJ1-5, with a tentative D call TRBD1 (5 bases). Germline CDR1 and CDR2: LNHNV and YYDKDF (reference sequence). V was cut by 5 bases and J by 3 bases, with 20 bases left in between. The CDR3 has 17 residues. This CDR3 reads CATSPRGSQGSNQPQHF. In nucleotides, the CDR3 is TGTGCCACCAGCCCTCGAGGTTCTCAGGGTTCCAATCAGCCCCAGCATTTT.

This clonotype was counted a few times. The chain combines TRBV5-1 with TRBJ2-1; 7 bases match TRBD1. Trimming at V came to 4 bases and at J to 4 bases, leaving 11 bases not matched to a gene. CDR1 and CDR2 from the germline V gene are SGHRS and YFSETQ. The length of the CDR3 is 16 residues. CDR3 region: CASSPYTGQQYNEQFF. The CDR3 bases are TGCGCCAGCAGCCCCTACACGGGACAGCAATACAATGAGCAGTTCTTC.

This chain joins TRBV5-1 and TRBJ1-2; weak D call: TRBD1 (6 bases). The germline CDR1 and CDR2 sequences are SGHRS and YFSETQ. The CDR3 has 17 residues. Trimming took off 1 base at V and 0 bases at J, with 16 bases between the two ends. Here the CDR3 DNA reads TGCGCCAGCAGCTTGCTGACATCGAACAGGGCTAACTATGGCTACACCTTC. This sequence encodes CASSLLTSNRANYGYTF. Filled out from reference TRBV5-1 and TRBJ1-2, the complete variable domain reads KAGVTQTPRYLIKTRGQQVTLSCSPISGHRSVSWYQQTPGQGLQFLFEYFSETQRNKGNFPGRFSGRQFSNSRSEMNVSTLELGDSALYLCASSLLTSNRANYGYTFGSGTRLTVV.

This clonotype was counted only a few times. V usage is TRBV7-9 and J usage is TRBJ2-5; D possibly corresponds to TRBD2 (5 bases). Germline CDR1 and CDR2: SEHNR and FQNEAQ (reference sequence). CDR3 length equals 15 residues. V was trimmed by 3 bases and J by 5 bases, leaving 16 bases between them. The DNA for the CDR3 is TGTGCCAGCAGCTTCGAGGGTTTGGGCCGTGAGACCCAGTACTTC. Protein: CASSFEGLGRETQYF.

This clonotype has only a few counts. V is TRBV3-1 and J is TRBJ1-2, with 10 bases fitting TRBD1. In germline, CDR1 is LGHDT, CDR2 YNNKEL (reference sequence). The ends lost 3 bases at V and 3 bases at J; junction bases unmatched: 4. The CDR3 has 15 amino acids. The CDR3 is CASSQGTGEYYGYTF. The CDR3 DNA reads TGTGCCAGCAGCCAGGGGACAGGGGAGTACTATGGCTACACCTTC.

The CDR3 region is CASSLWVGTGGWQPQHF. As DNA, the CDR3 is TGTGCCAGCAGTTTATGGGTCGGGACAGGGGGATGGCAGCCCCAGCATTTT. The V and J genes are TRBV28 and TRBJ1-5, with TRBD1 matching 11 bases. The CDR3 is 17 residues long. Germline loops: CDR1 MDHEN, CDR2 SYDVKM. Losses at the gene ends were 0 bases for V and 7 bases for J; bases not matched to a gene: 8.